This T cell receptor (beta chain) comes out of a study of cytomegalovirus exposure and HLA in healthy donors. This clone was counted a single time. Researchers ran the PCR with 60 Vbeta and 13 Jbeta primers. The assay was immunoSEQ multiplex PCR, and TCRdb's table has in-frame clones only and misses some. The sample has about 120,000 clones; about 80% are singletons. V trimming: 4 bases; J trimming: 3 bases; junction bases outside the gene matches: 3. Germline values: CDR1 SGHAT, CDR2 FQNNGV. This CDR3 is built from 14 residues. This TCR came from a woman aged 18-29 years in good health and CMV-seronegative. The sequenced material came from PBMCs. The gene calls are TRBV11-2 and TRBJ1-1, with TRBD1 matching 9 bases. In DNA, the CDR3 is TGTGCCAGCAGCTCGACAGGGGGTTACACTGAAGCTTTCTTT. Its translation: CASSSTGGYTEAFF.